One sample yielded the 7 T cell receptor beta chains listed below, sequenced in a study of cytotoxic CD8 clonotypes in ibrutinib-treated CLL. Clones were sequenced by immunoSEQ multiplex PCR, and TCRdb holds only the in-frame ones, with some missing. Of 130,000 or so clones in the sample, 77% were seen once. Here the sequenced sample was PBMCs, taken after 12 months of ibrutinib treatment. Source of these receptors: a human donor with chronic lymphocytic leukemia.

V gene TRBV6-1 combines with J gene TRBJ2-7; TRBD2 matches 10 bases. CDR1 and CDR2 from the germline V gene are MNHNS and SASEGT. The length of the CDR3 is 14 residues. The J segment lost 3 bases and the V segment lost 3 bases, leaving 2 bases of the junction unmatched. The CDR3 bases are TGTGCCAGCAGTGAGAGCGGGGGGGTCTACGAGCAGTACTTC. It yields the protein CASSESGGVYEQYF.

V is TRBV4-3 and J is TRBJ2-7; no firm D call. V shed 1 base and J shed 0 bases, with 10 bases lying between them. Germline values: CDR1 LGHNA, CDR2 YSLEER. There are 15 residues in the CDR3. For the CDR3, the DNA is TGCGCCAGCAGCCAAGTGTCCAGCGTCTCCTACGAGCAGTACTTC. This translates into CASSQVSSVSYEQYF.

Note on this clone: The final CDR3 position lacks the conserved phenylalanine or tryptophan, pointing to a likely read error. Because the CDR3's place on the DNA is in doubt, the DNA is left out and the CDR3 is given as listed by TCRdb. The rearrangement links TRBV7-9 to TRBJ1-1; TRBD1, as called in the table, went unchecked against the DNA. In germline, CDR1 is SEHNR, CDR2 FQNEAQ (reference sequence). Counting both end residues, the CDR3 totals 13 amino acids. The CDR3 sequence is CASSSTGTELNSV.

This clone was observed a few times. V usage is TRBV9 and J usage is TRBJ2-7; 16 positions agree with TRBD2. The CDR3 extends over 17 amino acids. With V trimmed by 2 bases and J by 4 bases, 6 bases remained unmatched. The germline CDR1 and CDR2 sequences are SGDLS and YYNGEE. The CDR3 here is CASSVGGLAGGFYEQYF. DNA of the CDR3: TGTGCCAGCAGCGTTGGGGGACTAGCGGGAGGGTTTTACGAGCAGTACTTC.

This chain's CDR3 is CASSLATRPGETQYF. CDR3 nucleotide sequence: TGTGCCAGCAGCTTAGCGACCCGGCCGGGGGAGACCCAGTACTTC. This rearrangement joins TRBV7-2 to TRBJ2-5; a weak D match, TRBD2 (5 bases). Trimming stripped 0 bases from V and 5 bases from J, with 13 bases between. The CDR3 sequence is 15 residues long. The germline gives CDR1 SGHTA, CDR2 FQGNSA.

J is TRBJ1-4 and V is TRBV4-1; the D gene is possibly TRBD1 (5 bases). Germline CDR1 is MGHRA and CDR2 is YSYEKL. The ends were cut back, 10 bases at V and 4 bases at J, with 13 bases in the middle. CDR3 length: 13 residues. CDR3 bases: TGCGCCATCAGGGATTTGGTTAATGAAAAACTGTTTTTT. As protein: CAIRDLVNEKLFF.

V and J are TRBV7-6 and TRBJ2-1, with TRBD1 as a possible D gene (5 bases). Germline V gene data show CDR1 as SGHVS and CDR2 as FNYEAQ. Trimming removed 4 bases at V and 0 bases at J, with 19 bases between. This CDR3 region has 18 residues. The CDR3 sequence: CASSSIKGPRSSYNEQFF. The CDR3 DNA is TGTGCCAGCAGCTCCATTAAGGGGCCAAGGAGCTCCTACAATGAGCAGTTCTTC.